The 25 T cell receptor beta chains in this list originate from one sample, sequenced in a study of T cell repertoires in cytomegalovirus infection. TCRdb reprocessed the reads with MiXCR, giving one entry per CDR3 protein. The repertoire includes about 89,000 distinct CDR3 sequences, approximately 32% of them detected once, and 65% to 75% sits in the top ten. These receptors have no identified antigens. Here the sequenced sample was CD8+ T cells from cultured PBMCs, taken from culture after CMV antigen stimulation. The receptors derive from a human donor in good health (CMV status not recorded). Some clones in this sample may be carry-over from other donors' samples.

This clonotype was seen a handful of times. This rearrangement joins TRBV25-1 to TRBJ1-1; D not resolved. V was trimmed by 0 bases and J by 11 bases, leaving 7 bases between them. Germline CDR1 is MGHDK and CDR2 is SYGVNS. The length of the CDR3 is 11 residues. The CDR3 here is CASSEYGSAFF. CDR3 DNA: TGTGCCAGCAGTGAATATGGTTCGGCTTTCTTT. The full variable domain, its missing parts supplied by reference TRBV25-1 and TRBJ1-1, is EADIYQTPRYLVIGTGKKITLECSQTMGHDKMYWYQQDPGMELHLIHYSYGVNSTEKGDLSSESTVSRIRTEHFPLTLESARPSHTSQYLCASSEYGSAFFGQGTRLTVV.

This clonotype was detected ten times or more. The chain joins TRBV19 to TRBJ1-5; no clear D. CDR1 is LNHDA and CDR2 is SQIVND in the germline V gene (reference sequence). CDR3 length: 15 residues. Trimming left V 0 bases short and J 5 bases short, with 11 bases between. CDR3 protein: CASSIEGRSDQPQHF. The CDR3 nucleotides read TGTGCCAGTAGTATAGAAGGCAGGTCGGATCAGCCCCAGCATTTT.

The chain uses TRBV12-3 or TRBV12-4 and TRBJ2-3; TRBD2 might be the D (5 bases). V lost 0 bases and J 6 bases, leaving 10 bases between the germline ends. The CDR3 is made up of 14 amino acids. CDR3 nucleotides: TGTGCCAGCAGTTTAGCGCTAGCAGCCGATACGCAGTATTTT. This codes for CASSLALAADTQYF.

The sample holds many counts of this clonotype. The chain is built from TRBV7-7 and TRBJ1-4, with TRBD1 matching 8 bases. Germline V lookup: CDR1 SSHAT, CDR2 FNYEAQ (reference sequence). With 6 bases clipped from V and 10 bases from J, the junction kept 10 bases outside the gene matches. The CDR3 is 14 residues long. CDR3 nucleotides: TGTGCCAGCAGTCCAGCACTACAGGGGGGAAAACTGTTTTTT. Its protein product is CASSPALQGGKLFF. Together with reference TRBV7-7 and TRBJ1-4, the CDR3 gives the full variable domain: GAGVSQSPRYKVTKRGQDVTLRCDPISSHATLYWYQQALGQGPEFLTYFNYEAQPDKSGLPSDRFSAERPEGSISTLTIQRTEQRDSAMYRCASSPALQGGKLFFGSGTQLSVL.

CDR3 bases: TGTGCCATCACCTCTTATGGGGGTGGCTACACCTTC. It yields the protein CAITSYGGGYTF. The chain has TRBV10-3 and TRBJ1-2; perhaps TRBD1 as D (5 bases). V was clipped by 7 bases and J by 7 bases, with 13 bases between them. Germline values: CDR1 ENHRY, CDR2 SYGVKD. The CDR3 is 12 amino acids.

This clonotype was observed many times. V is TRBV12-3 or TRBV12-4 and J is TRBJ1-1; D unresolved. CDR3 length equals 14 residues. Trimming cost V 4 bases and J 4 bases, with 13 bases left between them. CDR3 coding DNA: TGTGCCAGCAGTTCCGGAATTCGGGGCACTGAAGCTTTCTTT. Translation: CASSSGIRGTEAFF.

This chain uses TRBV7-9 with TRBJ2-1; 7 bases are shared with TRBD2. Germline V lookup: CDR1 SEHNR, CDR2 FQNEAQ (reference sequence). This CDR3 has 15 residues. Losses at the gene ends were 6 bases for V and 4 bases for J; bases not matched to a gene: 9. CDR3 bases: TGTGCCAGCAGGAACGGGGGGTCTAATTACAATGAGCAGTTCTTC. This sequence encodes CASRNGGSNYNEQFF.

This clonotype has only a few counts. The chain recombines TRBV7-9 with TRBJ1-1; no reliable D call. The CDR3 has 14 amino acids. Trimming cost V 3 bases and J 8 bases, with 16 bases left between them. CDR1 and CDR2 (germline): SEHNR, FQNEAQ (reference sequence). CDR3 residues: CASSLGAGSGEAFF. CDR3 coding DNA: TGTGCCAGCAGCTTGGGCGCTGGGTCGGGGGAAGCTTTCTTT.

In this sample, this clonotype turned up many times. A read error may account for a junction end that differs from germline. The CDR3 region is CASSEEGTSGTPYNEQFF. As DNA, the CDR3 is TGCGCCAGCAGCGAAGAAGGGACTAGCGGGACCCCCTACAATGAGCAGTTCTTC. This chain joins TRBV4-1 and TRBJ2-1; 13 bases line up with TRBD2. The CDR3 runs to 18 residues. CDR1 and CDR2 from the germline V gene are MGHRA and YSYEKL.

The chain couples TRBV20-1 to TRBJ2-1; D is perhaps TRBD2 (5 bases). Germline CDR1 is DFQATT and CDR2 is SNEGSKA (reference sequence). There are 15 residues in the CDR3. Trimming shortened V by 0 bases and J by 0 bases, and 9 bases separated the two germline ends. CDR3 in amino acids: CSAREEASSYNEQFF. Here the CDR3 DNA reads TGCAGTGCTAGAGAGGAGGCAAGCTCCTACAATGAGCAGTTCTTC.

The rearrangement uses TRBV19 and TRBJ2-1, with D unresolved. Trimming removed 3 bases from V and 2 bases from J, with 14 bases in between. The CDR3 is made up of 16 amino acids. The germline V gene has CDR1 LNHDA and CDR2 SQIVND (reference sequence). The CDR3 is CASSMLSIATYNEQFF. DNA of the CDR3: TGTGCCAGTAGTATGCTGAGTATCGCTACCTACAATGAGCAGTTCTTC.

V and J are TRBV5-6 and TRBJ2-7; D remains ambiguous. V shed 2 bases and J shed 3 bases, with 9 bases lying between them. The length of the CDR3 is 13 residues. Germline V gene sequence: CDR1 SGHDT, CDR2 YYEEEE. The CDR3 DNA reads as TGTGCCAGCAGCTTCGGTGACTTCTACGAGCAGTACTTC. Translated: CASSFGDFYEQYF.

The chain has TRBV9 and TRBJ1-1, with D possibly being TRBD1 (6 bases). V lost 3 bases and J lost 0, with 9 bases in between. Germline CDR1 and CDR2: SGDLS and YYNGEE. This CDR3 comprises 14 residues. The chain's CDR3 is CASSGGQMNTEAFF. The DNA of the CDR3 is TGTGCCAGCAGCGGAGGACAGATGAACACTGAAGCTTTCTTT.

Worth noting for this clonotype: The conserved phenylalanine or tryptophan normally closing the CDR3 is absent here, so this likely arose from a read error. This rearrangement joins TRBV12-3 or TRBV12-4 to TRBJ1-5; unclear D gene. This CDR3 has 14 amino acids. V gave up 6 bases and J gave up 2 bases, with 11 bases separating them. CDR3 nucleotide sequence: TGTGCCAGCAGCCCGGACTACGGCAATCAGCCCCAGCATCTT. It specifies CASSPDYGNQPQHL.

This clonotype was picked up a small number of times. The CDR3 sequence is CASSAGPALTQPGANVLTF. The CDR3 nucleotides read TGTGCCAGCAGCGCAGGTCCCGCTCTAACCCAGCCTGGGGCCAACGTCCTGACTTTC. The rearrangement uses TRBV9 and TRBJ2-6; D is unclear. CDR1 and CDR2 (germline): SGDLS, YYNGEE. The CDR3 contains 19 residues. The V end was cut by 3 bases, the J end by 2 bases, with 21 bases between.

This clonotype was seen a handful of times. The rearrangement joins TRBV5-1 to TRBJ1-6, with D perhaps TRBD1 (5 bases). Trimming pared 1 base from V and 5 bases from J, leaving 10 bases between. This CDR3 contains 15 residues. The germline CDR1 and CDR2 sequences are SGHRS and YFSETQ. The CDR3: CASSLTQDHNSPLHF. CDR3 in DNA: TGCGCCAGCAGCTTGACACAGGACCATAATTCACCCCTCCACTTT.

The chain uses TRBV4-1 and TRBJ2-1, with 9 bases matching TRBD1. The CDR3 totals 14 residues. Germline V gene lookup returns CDR1 MGHRA and CDR2 YSYEKL. The trim removed 4 bases at V and 8 bases at J, leaving 6 bases unmatched. This CDR3 reads CASSLVGTGYEQFF. CDR3 sequence (DNA): TGCGCCAGCAGCCTCGTTGGGACAGGGTATGAGCAGTTCTTC.

This clonotype was detected only a few times. The chain employs TRBV19 and TRBJ2-1; either TRBD1 or TRBD2 may fit D (5 bases each). Germline V gives CDR1 LNHDA, CDR2 SQIVND (reference sequence). This CDR3 is 13 amino acids long. With 3 bases removed from V and 9 bases from J, the gap between germline ends came to 12 bases. The CDR3, as DNA: TGTGCCAGTAGTATGGGGCCGGGATCTGAGCAGTTCTTC. It yields the protein CASSMGPGSEQFF.

This clonotype was seen many times. The V call is TRBV7-2, the J call TRBJ2-7; TRBD1 matches 11 bases. V gave up 3 bases and J gave up 4 bases; unmatched junction bases: 2. There are 14 residues in the CDR3. The germline V gene has CDR1 SGHTA and CDR2 FQGNSA. DNA of the CDR3: TGTGCCAGCAGCTTGGGACAGGGGGGGTACGAGCAGTACTTC. It yields the protein CASSLGQGGYEQYF.

There are a few counts of this clonotype. The chain has TRBV4-1 and TRBJ2-4; TRBD2 matches 7 bases. V lost 1 base to trimming and J lost 8 bases; unmatched junction nucleotides: 5. The CDR3 is made up of 14 amino acids. Germline loops: CDR1 MGHRA, CDR2 YSYEKL. Here the CDR3 DNA reads TGCGCCAGCAGCCAAGTGGGGGGGACTTACATTCAGTACTTC. It is translated as CASSQVGGTYIQYF.

V and J are TRBV19 and TRBJ1-1; no definite D call. The CDR3 length is 13 residues. Germline CDR1 and CDR2: LNHDA and SQIVND (reference sequence). The V and J ends lost 1 base and 0 bases respectively, with 3 bases between them. In nucleotides, the CDR3 is TGTGCCAGTAGTATAGCTCTGAACACTGAAGCTTTCTTT. Translated, it gives CASSIALNTEAFF.

V gene TRBV7-4 combines with J gene TRBJ1-4; 10 nucleotides line up with TRBD1. The CDR3 loop spans 15 amino acids. Trimming removed 5 bases from V and 5 bases from J; junction bases left unmatched: 5. Germline V gene data show CDR1 as SGHVT and CDR2 as SQSDAQ. The DNA for the CDR3 is TGTGCCAGCAGCGATACGGGACAGGGGAATGAAAAACTGTTTTTT. It encodes CASSDTGQGNEKLFF.

With regard to this clonotype: Since a much larger clone is just one base distant, this may be a read error. J is TRBJ2-2 and V is TRBV12-3 or TRBV12-4; D is uncertain. The length of the CDR3 is 11 residues. V was shortened by 8 bases and J by 2 bases, with 3 bases between the two germline ends. The CDR3 region is CASFNTGELFF. CDR3 nucleotides: TGTGCCAGCTTTAACACCGGGGAGCTGTTTTTT.

This clonotype was picked up a small number of times. The rearrangement uses TRBV4-1 and TRBJ1-2; 9 bases are shared with TRBD1. The CDR3 is 16 amino acids. CDR1 MGHRA and CDR2 YSYEKL come from the germline V gene. V lost 0 bases and J lost 8; bases outside the gene matches: 10. The CDR3 DNA reads as TGCGCCAGCAGCCAAGAGGGTACGACAGGGGGTAGCGGCTACACCTTC. It codes for CASSQEGTTGGSGYTF.

This clonotype was recorded only once. The rearrangement uses TRBV19 and TRBJ1-5; D not resolved. Deletions cut 5 bases from V and 3 bases from J, with 8 bases between. The germline V gene encodes CDR1 LNHDA and CDR2 SQIVND (reference sequence). The CDR3 has 13 residues. CDR3 bases: TGTGCCAGTAGTTGGAGCACCAATCAGCCCCAGCATTTT. As protein: CASSWSTNQPQHF.